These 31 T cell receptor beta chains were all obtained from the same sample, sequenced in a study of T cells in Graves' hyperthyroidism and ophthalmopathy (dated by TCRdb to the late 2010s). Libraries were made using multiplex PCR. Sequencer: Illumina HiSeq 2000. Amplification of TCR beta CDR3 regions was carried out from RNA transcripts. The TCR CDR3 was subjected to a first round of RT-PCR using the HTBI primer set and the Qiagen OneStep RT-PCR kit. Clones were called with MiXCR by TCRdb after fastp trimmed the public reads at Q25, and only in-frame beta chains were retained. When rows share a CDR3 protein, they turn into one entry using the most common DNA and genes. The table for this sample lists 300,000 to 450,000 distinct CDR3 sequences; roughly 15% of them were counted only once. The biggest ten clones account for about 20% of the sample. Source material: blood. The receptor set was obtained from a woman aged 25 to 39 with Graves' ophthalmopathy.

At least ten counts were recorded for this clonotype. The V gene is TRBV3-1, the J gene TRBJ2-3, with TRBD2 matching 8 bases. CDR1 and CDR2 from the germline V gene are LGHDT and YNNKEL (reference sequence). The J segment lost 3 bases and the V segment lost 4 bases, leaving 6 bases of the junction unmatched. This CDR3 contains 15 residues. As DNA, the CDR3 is TGTGCCAGCAGCCCGTGGGGACTAGAGACAGATACGCAGTATTTT. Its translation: CASSPWGLETDTQYF.

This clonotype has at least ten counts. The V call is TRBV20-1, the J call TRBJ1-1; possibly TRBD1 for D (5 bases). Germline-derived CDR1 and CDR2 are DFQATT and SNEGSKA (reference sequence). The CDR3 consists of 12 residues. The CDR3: CRAVGVGTEAFF. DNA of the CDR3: TGCAGGGCGGTGGGGGTGGGGACTGAAGCTTTCTTT.

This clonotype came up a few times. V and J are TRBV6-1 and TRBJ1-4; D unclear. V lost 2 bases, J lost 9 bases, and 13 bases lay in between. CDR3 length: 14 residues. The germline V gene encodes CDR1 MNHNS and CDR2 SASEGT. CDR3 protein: CASSEIRASQKLFF. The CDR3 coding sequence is TGTGCCAGCAGTGAAATTCGGGCCTCGCAAAAACTGTTTTTT.

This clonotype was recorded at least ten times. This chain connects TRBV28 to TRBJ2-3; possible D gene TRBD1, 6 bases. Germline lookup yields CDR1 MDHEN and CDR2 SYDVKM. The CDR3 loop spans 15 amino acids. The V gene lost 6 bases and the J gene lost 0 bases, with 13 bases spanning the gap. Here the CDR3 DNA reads TGTGCCAGCAGCGATGGACAGTTTAGCACAGATACGCAGTATTTT. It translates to CASSDGQFSTDTQYF.

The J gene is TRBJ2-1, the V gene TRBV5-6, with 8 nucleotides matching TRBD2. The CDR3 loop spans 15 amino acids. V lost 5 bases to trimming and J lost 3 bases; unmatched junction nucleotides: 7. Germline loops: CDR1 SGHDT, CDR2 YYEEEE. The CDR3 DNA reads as TGTGCCAGCAGTTCCGGACTAGCAGACTACAATGAGCAGTTCTTC. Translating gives CASSSGLADYNEQFF.

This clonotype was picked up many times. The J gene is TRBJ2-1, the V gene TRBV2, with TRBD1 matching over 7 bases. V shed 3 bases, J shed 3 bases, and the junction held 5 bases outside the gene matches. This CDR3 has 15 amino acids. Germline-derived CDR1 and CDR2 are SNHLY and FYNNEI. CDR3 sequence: CASSDLRQGYNEQFF. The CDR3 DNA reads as TGTGCCAGCAGTGATTTGAGACAGGGCTACAATGAGCAGTTCTTC. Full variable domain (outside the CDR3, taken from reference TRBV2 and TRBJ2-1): EPEVTQTPSHQVTQMGQEVILRCVPISNHLYFYWYRQILGQKVEFLVSFYNNEISEKSEIFDDQFSVERPDGSNFTLKIRSTKLEDSAMYFCASSDLRQGYNEQFFGPGTRLTVL.

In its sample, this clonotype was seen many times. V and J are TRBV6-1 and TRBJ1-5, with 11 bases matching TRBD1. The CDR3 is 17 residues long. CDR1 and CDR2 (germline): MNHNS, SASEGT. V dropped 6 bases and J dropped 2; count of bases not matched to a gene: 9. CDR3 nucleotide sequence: TGTGCCAGCAGGCCAGGGACAGGGGGTTGGGGCAATCAGCCCCAGCATTTT. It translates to CASRPGTGGWGNQPQHF.

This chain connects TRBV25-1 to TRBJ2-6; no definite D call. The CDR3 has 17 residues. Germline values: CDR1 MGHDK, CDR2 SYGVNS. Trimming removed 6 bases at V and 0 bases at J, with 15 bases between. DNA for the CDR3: TGTGCCAGCAGCGACCCATGGTGGAGCTCTGGGGCCAACGTCCTGACTTTC. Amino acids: CASSDPWWSSGANVLTF. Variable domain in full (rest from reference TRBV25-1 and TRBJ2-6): EADIYQTPRYLVIGTGKKITLECSQTMGHDKMYWYQQDPGMELHLIHYSYGVNSTEKGDLSSESTVSRIRTEHFPLTLESARPSHTSQYLCASSDPWWSSGANVLTFGAGSRLTVL.

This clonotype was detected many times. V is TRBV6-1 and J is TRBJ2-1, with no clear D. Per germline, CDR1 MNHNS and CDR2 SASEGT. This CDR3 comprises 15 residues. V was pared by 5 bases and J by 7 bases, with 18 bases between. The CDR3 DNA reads TGTGCCAGCAGTTCCCACTCCGGTGGTACAAATGAGCAGTTCTTC. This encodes CASSSHSGGTNEQFF.

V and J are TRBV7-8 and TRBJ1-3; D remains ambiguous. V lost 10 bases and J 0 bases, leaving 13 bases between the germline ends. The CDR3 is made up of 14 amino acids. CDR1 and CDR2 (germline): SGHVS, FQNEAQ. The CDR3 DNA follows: TGTGCCAACACGGAGCGGGGCTCTGGAAACACCATATATTTT. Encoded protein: CANTERGSGNTIYF.

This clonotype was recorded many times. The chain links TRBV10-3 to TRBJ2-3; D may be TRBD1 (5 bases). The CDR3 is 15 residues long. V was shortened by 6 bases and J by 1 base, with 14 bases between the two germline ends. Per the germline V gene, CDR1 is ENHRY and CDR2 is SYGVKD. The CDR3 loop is CAISDSRGGTDTQYF. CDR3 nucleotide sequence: TGTGCCATCAGCGACTCAAGGGGCGGCACAGATACGCAGTATTTT.

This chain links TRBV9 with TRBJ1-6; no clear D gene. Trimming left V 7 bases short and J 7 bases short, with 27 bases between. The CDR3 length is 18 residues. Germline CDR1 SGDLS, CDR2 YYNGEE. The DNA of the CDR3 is TGTGCCAGCTCCCCCGAGTGGGGATTCCGTGGGAACAATTCACCCCTCCACTTT. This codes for CASSPEWGFRGNNSPLHF.

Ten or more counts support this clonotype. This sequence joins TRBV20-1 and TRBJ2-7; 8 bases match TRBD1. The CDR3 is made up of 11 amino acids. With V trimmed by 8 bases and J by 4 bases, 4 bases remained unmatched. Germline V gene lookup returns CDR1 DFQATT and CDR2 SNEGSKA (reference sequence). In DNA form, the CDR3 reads TGCAGTTTCGGGGACAGGTACGAGCAGTACTTC. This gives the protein CSFGDRYEQYF.

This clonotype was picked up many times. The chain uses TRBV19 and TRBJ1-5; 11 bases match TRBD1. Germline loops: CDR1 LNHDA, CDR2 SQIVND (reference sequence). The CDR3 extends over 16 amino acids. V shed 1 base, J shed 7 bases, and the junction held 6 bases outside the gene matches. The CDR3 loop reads CASSIGRDRGFQPQHF. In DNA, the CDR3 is TGTGCCAGTAGTATAGGTAGGGACAGGGGGTTCCAGCCCCAGCATTTT.

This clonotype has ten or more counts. CDR3 protein: CASSSPRTGELFF. Written as DNA, the CDR3 is TGTGCCTCCAGTTCCCCCAGGACCGGGGAGCTGTTTTTT. The V gene is TRBV28, the J gene TRBJ2-2; no firm D call. Germline CDR1 MDHEN, CDR2 SYDVKM. The V and J ends lost 11 bases and 5 bases respectively, with 15 bases between them. The CDR3 is 13 residues long.

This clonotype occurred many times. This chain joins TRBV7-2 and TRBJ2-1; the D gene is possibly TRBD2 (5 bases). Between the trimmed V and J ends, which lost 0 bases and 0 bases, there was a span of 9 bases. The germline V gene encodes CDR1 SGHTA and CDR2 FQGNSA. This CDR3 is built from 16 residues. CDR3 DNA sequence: TGTGCCAGCAGCTTAGCGATTGGGAGCTCCTACAATGAGCAGTTCTTC. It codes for CASSLAIGSSYNEQFF.

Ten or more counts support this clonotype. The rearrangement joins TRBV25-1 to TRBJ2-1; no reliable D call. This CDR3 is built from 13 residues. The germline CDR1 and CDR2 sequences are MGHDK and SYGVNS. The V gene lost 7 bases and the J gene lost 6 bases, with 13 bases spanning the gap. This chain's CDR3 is CASNLLWGNEQFF. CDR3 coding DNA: TGTGCCAGCAACCTACTTTGGGGCAATGAGCAGTTCTTC.

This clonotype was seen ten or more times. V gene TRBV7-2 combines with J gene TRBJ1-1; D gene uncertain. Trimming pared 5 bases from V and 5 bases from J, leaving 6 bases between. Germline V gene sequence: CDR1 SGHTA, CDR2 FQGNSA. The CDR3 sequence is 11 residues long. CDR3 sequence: CASSPFTEAFF. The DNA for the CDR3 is TGTGCCAGCAGCCCTTTTACTGAAGCTTTCTTT.

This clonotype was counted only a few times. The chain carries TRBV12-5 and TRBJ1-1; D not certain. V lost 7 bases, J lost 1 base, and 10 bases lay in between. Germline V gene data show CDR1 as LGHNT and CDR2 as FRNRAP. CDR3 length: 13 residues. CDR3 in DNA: TGTGCTAGTGCCCGACGGGCGAACACTGAAGCTTTCTTT. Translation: CASARRANTEAFF. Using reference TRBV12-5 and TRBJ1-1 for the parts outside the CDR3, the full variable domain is DARVTQTPRHKVTEMGQEVTMRCQPILGHNTVFWYRQTMMQGLELLAYFRNRAPLDDSGMPKDRFSAEMPDATLATLKIQPSEPRDSAVYFCASARRANTEAFFGQGTRLTVV.

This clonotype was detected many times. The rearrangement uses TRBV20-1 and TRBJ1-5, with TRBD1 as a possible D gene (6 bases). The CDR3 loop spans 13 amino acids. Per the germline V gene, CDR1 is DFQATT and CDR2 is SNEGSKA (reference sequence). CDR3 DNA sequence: TGCAGCGGGGGCGGGAACAGCAATCAGCCCCAGCATTTT. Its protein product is CSGGGNSNQPQHF.

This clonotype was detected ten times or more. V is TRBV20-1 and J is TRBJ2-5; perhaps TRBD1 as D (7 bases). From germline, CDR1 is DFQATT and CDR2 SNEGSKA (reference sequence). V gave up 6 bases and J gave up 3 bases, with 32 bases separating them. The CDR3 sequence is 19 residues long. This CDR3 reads CSAIPAGGLQGPAEETQYF. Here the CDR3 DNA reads TGCAGTGCGATCCCTGCAGGGGGGCTTCAGGGCCCTGCCGAAGAGACCCAGTACTTC.

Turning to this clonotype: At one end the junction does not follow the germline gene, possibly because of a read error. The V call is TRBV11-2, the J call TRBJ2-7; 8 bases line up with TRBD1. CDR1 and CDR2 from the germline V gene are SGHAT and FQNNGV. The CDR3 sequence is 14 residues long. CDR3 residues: CASSSTGENCEQYF. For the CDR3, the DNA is TGTGCCAGTAGCTCGACAGGGGAGAACTGCGAGCAGTACTTC.

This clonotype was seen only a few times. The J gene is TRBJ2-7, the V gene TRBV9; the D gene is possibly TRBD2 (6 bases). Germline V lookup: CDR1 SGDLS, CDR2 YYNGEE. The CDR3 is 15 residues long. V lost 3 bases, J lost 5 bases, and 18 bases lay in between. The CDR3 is CASSARDRGGDEQYF. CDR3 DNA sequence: TGTGCCAGCAGCGCCAGGGACCGAGGCGGGGACGAGCAGTACTTC. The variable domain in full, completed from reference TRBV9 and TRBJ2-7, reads DSGVTQTPKHLITATGQRVTLRCSPRSGDLSVYWYQQSLDQGLQFLIQYYNGEERAKGNILERFSAQQFPDLHSELNLSSLELGDSALYFCASSARDRGGDEQYFGPGTRLTVT.

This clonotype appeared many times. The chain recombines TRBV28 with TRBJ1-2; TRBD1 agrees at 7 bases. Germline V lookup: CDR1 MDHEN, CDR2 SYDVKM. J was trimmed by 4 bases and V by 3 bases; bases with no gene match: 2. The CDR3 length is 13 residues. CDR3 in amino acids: CASSLTGLYGYTF. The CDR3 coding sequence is TGTGCCAGCAGTTTGACAGGGCTCTATGGCTACACCTTC.

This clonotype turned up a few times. CDR3 sequence reads: CASSLTGESYGYTF. DNA for the CDR3: TGCGCCAGCAGCTTGACAGGGGAGAGCTATGGCTACACCTTC. J is TRBJ1-2 and V is TRBV4-1, with 8 bases fitting TRBD1. The J segment lost 4 bases and the V segment lost 5 bases, leaving 6 bases of the junction unmatched. CDR1 and CDR2 from the germline V gene are MGHRA and YSYEKL. CDR3 length: 14 amino acids.

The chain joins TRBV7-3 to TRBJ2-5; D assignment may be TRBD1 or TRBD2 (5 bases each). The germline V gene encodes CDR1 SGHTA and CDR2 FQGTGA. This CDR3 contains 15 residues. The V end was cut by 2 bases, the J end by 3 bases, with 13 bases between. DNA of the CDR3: TGTGCCAGCAGCTTATTCGGGACGCCTGAAGAGACCCAGTACTTC. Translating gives CASSLFGTPEETQYF.

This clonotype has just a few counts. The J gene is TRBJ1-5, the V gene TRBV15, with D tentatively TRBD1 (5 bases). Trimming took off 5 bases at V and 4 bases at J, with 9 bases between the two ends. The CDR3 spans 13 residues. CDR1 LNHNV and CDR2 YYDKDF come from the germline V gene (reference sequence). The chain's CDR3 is CATSAQANQPQHF. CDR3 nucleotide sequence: TGTGCCACCAGCGCACAGGCGAATCAGCCCCAGCATTTT.

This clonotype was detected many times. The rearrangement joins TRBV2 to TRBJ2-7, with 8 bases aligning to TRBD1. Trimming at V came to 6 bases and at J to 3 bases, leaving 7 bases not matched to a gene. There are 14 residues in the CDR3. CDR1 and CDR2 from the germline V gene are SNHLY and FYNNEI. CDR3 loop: CASSATDRVYEQYF. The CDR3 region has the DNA TGTGCCAGCAGCGCGACGGACAGGGTCTACGAGCAGTACTTC.

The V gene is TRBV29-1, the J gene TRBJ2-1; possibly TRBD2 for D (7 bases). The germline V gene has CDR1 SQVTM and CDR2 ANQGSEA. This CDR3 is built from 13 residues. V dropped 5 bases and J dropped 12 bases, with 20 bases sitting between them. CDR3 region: CSVHLIGGGSQFF. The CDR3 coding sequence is TGCAGCGTTCATTTAATTGGGGGGGGCTCGCAGTTCTTC.

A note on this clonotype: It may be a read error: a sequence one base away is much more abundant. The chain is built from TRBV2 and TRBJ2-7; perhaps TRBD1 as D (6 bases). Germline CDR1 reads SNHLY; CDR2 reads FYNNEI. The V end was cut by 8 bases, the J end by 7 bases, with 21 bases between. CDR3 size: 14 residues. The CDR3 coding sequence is TGTGCCAGCGCCGGTGGCAGGGGAGCCGATGAGCAGTACTTC. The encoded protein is CASAGGRGADEQYF.

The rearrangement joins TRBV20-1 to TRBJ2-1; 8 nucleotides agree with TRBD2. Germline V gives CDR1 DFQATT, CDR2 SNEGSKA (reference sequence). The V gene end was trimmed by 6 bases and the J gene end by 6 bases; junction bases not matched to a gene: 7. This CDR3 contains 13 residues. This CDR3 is CSADGGAVNEQFF. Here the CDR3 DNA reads TGCAGTGCAGACGGGGGGGCAGTCAATGAGCAGTTCTTC.